This TCR beta chain was identified during a study of CD8 T cells in Susac syndrome (dated by TCRdb to between 2018 and 2021). A note on the overall study: Of the Susac syndrome patients who were sequenced, eight or nine were in clinical remission while about six had clinically active disease. At the time of blood withdrawal, Susac syndrome patients were either therapy-naive, taking corticosteroids (with some also receiving IVIg), or on IVIg alone. Repertoire sequencing was used to test whether CD8+ T cell activation and differentiation in Susac syndrome was antigen driven. The research as a whole found: The study acknowledged that relatively few individuals were included in the TCR sequencing and HLA analysis. The CD4+ T cell repertoire of patients with Susac syndrome showed no detectable clonal expansion.

High-throughput TCR beta sequencing profiled peripheral blood CD8+ and CD4+ T cells from healthy donors, Susac syndrome patients and multiple sclerosis patients. Susac syndrome patients met recently defined diagnostic criteria for definite or probable disease. Bulk CD8+ and CD4+ T cells were purified by magnetic negative isolation, whereas CD8+ TEMRA cells were enriched by FACS. Blood was collected in EDTA tubes and processed within 24 hours, with PBMCs isolated through density gradient centrifugation. PBMCs intended for TCR sequencing were frozen in liquid nitrogen and were later thawed in a 37 degrees C water bath. The sorted or isolated CD4+, CD8+ and CD8+ TEMRA cells had a purity of 90% or higher. V is pared back by 5 bases and J by 9 bases, with 20 bases lying between the germline termini. CDR1 and CDR2 (MRHNA, SNTAGT) derive from the germline V gene. The CDR3 holds 15 amino acids from the cysteine to the phenylalanine. The kept DNA is CDR3 alone, 45 bases in frame from the first base.

RNA was extracted with the RNeasy kit and about 0.5 to 1 ug was reverse transcribed using random hexamers. The immunoSEQ multiplex PCR assay, which covers 54 Vbeta and 13 Jbeta segments, was used to amplify TCR beta CDR3 regions. PCR amplification bias was corrected using a synthetic template baseline for primer optimization and computational correction. The paper's processing steps were these. Reads were assigned to V, D and J genes according to IMGT and analyzed in immunoSEQ Analyzer, with only productive sequences retained. Clonality was computed as one minus Shannon entropy normalized by log2 of the number of productive unique sequences. For each patient and control, public and private clones were evaluated among the 100 most prevalent clones. Clones were defined as Susac-specific when absent from the healthy and MS cohorts, from about 1,100 published viral clones and from other ImmuneACCESS disease sequences. In-frame beta chains were kept once TCRdb had trimmed the public reads at Q25 with fastp and called clones with MiXCR. Records with the same CDR3 protein are collapsed into one entry carrying the most frequent genes and DNA. TCRdb's processing, not the authors' own work, is the source of the V and J calls. This sample holds around 200,000 distinct CDR3 sequences; approximately 94% were observed only once. Of the sample, approximately 0.1% is held by the ten largest clones.

As regards this clonotype: Its recognized antigen is unknown. The input lacks base qualities; no much larger clone sits a single base away.

Source material: CD4+ T cells from PBMCs. The TCR was taken from a human donor with Susac syndrome. This chain joins TRBV6-4 to TRBJ2-1, with no D gene named confidently. In nucleotide form, the sequence is TGTGCCAGCAGTTCCTATAGTTCCGTCCCTGGTGAGCAGTTCTTC. It codes for CASSSYSSVPGEQFF.